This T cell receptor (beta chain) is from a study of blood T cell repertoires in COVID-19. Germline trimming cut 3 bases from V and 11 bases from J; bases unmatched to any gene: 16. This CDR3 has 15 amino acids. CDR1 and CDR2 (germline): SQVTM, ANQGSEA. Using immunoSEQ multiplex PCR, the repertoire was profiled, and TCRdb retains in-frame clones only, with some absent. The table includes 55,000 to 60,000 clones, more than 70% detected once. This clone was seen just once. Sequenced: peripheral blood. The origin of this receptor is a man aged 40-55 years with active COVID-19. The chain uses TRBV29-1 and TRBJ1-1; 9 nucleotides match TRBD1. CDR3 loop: CSVDRGTGIASVAFF. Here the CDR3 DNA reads TGCAGCGTTGATAGGGGGACAGGGATAGCCAGCGTCGCTTTCTTT.